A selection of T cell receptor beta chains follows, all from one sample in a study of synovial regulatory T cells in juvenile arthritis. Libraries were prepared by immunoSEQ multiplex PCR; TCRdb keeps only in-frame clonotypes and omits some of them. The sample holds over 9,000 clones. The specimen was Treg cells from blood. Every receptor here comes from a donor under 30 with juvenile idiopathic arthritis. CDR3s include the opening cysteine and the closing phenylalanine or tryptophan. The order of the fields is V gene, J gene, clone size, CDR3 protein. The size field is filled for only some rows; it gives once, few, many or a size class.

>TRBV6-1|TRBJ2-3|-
CASSPMTGGTDTQYF
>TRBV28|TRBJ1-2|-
CASSFRGNYGYTF
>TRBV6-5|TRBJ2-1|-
CASSYFGGAANEQFF
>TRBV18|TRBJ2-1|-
CASSPLGTQYNEQFF
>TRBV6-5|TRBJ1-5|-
CASSYGTGTSQPQHF
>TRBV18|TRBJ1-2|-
CASSREEFDGYTF
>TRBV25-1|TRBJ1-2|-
CASEANYGYTF
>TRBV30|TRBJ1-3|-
CASGTGGGNTIYF
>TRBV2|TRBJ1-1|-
CASTRNTEAFF
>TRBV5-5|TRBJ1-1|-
CASTPIQSRGNTEAFF
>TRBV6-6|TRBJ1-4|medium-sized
CASSYFGVRGPEKLFF
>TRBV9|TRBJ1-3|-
CASSVGAGKGRVSGNTIYF
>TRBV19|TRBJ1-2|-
CASLNGQYGYTF
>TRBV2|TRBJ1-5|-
CASTRGEGDQPQHF
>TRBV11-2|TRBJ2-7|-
CASSLETGSYEQYF
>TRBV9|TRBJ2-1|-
CASSVESSGTSGGAVNEQFF
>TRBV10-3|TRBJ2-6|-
CAISGQSSGANVLTF
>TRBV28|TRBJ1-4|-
CASRKGATNEKLFF
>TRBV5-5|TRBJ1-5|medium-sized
CASSWGVGPNQPQHF
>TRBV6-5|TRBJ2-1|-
CASRQGFNEQFF
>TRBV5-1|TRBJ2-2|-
CASSLGRESQRTTGELFF
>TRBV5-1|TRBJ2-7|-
CASSLVARTSPGEQYF
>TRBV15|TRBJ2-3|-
CATSGKAWGTDTQYF
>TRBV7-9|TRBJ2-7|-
CASSPQGRSYEQYF
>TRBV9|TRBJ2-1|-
CASSGMGEQFF
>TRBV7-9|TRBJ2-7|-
CASFTDSYEQYF
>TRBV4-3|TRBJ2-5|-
CASSQDLGLKTQYF
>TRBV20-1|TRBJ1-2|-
CSGDLSYGYTF
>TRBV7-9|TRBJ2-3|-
CAILWDWADTQYF
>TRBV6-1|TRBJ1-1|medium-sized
CASRRGGAEAFF
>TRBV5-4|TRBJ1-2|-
CASSLRQGLGGYTF
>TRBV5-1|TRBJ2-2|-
CASSWPGGVHTGELFF
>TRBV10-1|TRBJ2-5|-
CASSQDSGLETQYF
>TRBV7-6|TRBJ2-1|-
CASSPQIGSYNEQFF
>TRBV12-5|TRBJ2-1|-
CASGLRVYNEQFF
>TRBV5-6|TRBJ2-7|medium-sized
CASSLPSWRNISYEQYF
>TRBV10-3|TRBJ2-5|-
CAISEGARVLETQYF
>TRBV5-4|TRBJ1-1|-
CASSSGQNRNTEAFF
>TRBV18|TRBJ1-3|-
CASSPALTGFSGNTIYF
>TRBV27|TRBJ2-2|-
CASSSNTGELFF
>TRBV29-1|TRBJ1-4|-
CSVGLGGPSEKLFF
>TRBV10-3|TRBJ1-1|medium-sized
CAISGRPIRETEAFF
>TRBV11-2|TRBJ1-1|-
CASSSWGQTNTEAFF
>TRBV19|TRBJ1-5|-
CASSVGGYQPQHF
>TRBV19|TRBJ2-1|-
CASSKGLAVYNEQFF
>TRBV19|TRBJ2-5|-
CASSLAGGPQETQYF
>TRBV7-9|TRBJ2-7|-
CASSFYRGSHEQYF
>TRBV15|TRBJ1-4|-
CATSSREKLFF
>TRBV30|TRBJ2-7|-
CAWITPGEGGYEQYF
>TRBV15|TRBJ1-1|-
CATSRGLNTEAFF
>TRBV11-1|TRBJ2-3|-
CASSLDSSGREDTQYF
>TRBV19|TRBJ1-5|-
CASSNVAGGSNQPQHF